This record looks at one T cell receptor beta chain sequence and its context. Its antigen remains undetermined. No base quality values were provided; no much bigger clone lies one nucleotide off. TCRbeta CDR3 regions were amplified from genomic DNA by means of the immunoSEQ Assay, a bias-controlled multiplex PCR. Processing in the source paper ran as follows. The number of nucleated cells in each sample was estimated from the amplification of reference gene primers within the assay. To quantify the absolute abundance of each unique TCRbeta CDR3 rearrangement, sequence reads were collapsed and filtered. Productive Simpson clonality was computed per sample as the square root of Simpson's diversity index over productive rearrangements. The table comes from immuneACCESS by way of TCRdb, which keeps in-frame sequences with V and J called. Part of the clones is missing from these tables; in studies checked, under half for an unresolved V gene and the rest for unknown reasons. The DNA was the basis for D and trimming; V, J and clone size are from that table. The sample table shows more than 250,000 clones, and over 75% are seen once. The ten largest make up under 11% of the sample.

The data originate from a study of blood T cell repertoires in COVID-19 (dated by TCRdb to the early 2020s). In the study overall: The collaborator samples originated in the United States, Italy and Spain and spanned the acute and convalescent phases of COVID-19. The prospective study material was composed of cDNA or gDNA derived from T cells, B-cell-depleted T cells, or PBMCs. Deeply sampled blood TCRbeta repertoires from subjects exposed to, actively infected with, or recovered from COVID-19 were included in the dataset. A freely available public database, intended as a resource for researchers studying the immune response to SARS-CoV-2, is where the repertoires were released. Samples were obtained from the ongoing ImmuneRACE study (first 160 participants) and from about 1,300 subjects provided by 6 global collaborators. Sample metadata almost always included a de-identified subject ID, COVID-19 status, age in years and sex. Where available, HLA class I and class II types were obtained from metadata supplied by the sample provider rather than from assay-based typing. Summary of the overall study and its limitations: The amount of clinical and demographic metadata varied by source and participant and was provided uncurated.

Participants in the prospective study were enrolled through a virtual design, were aged about 18 to 100 years, and lived in 24 United States geographic areas. To assign participants to cohorts, the prospective study relied on clinical history that participants themselves reported in a screening survey and a study questionnaire. Recovered participants in ImmuneRACE Cohort 3 were defined as having two consecutive negative NP/OP PCR tests, clearance from a healthcare professional, or resolution of symptoms. In the prospective study, whole blood, serum and a nasopharyngeal or oropharyngeal swab were collected from each participant by mobile phlebotomists. Prospective study participants could optionally give additional blood draws and questionnaires over an approximately two-month period. Before DNA extraction, blood samples from the prospective study were shipped at room temperature or frozen. This TCR was recovered from a woman aged 18-29 years who had recovered from COVID-19. Sequenced sample: PBMCs or T cells enriched from blood (not recorded which).

The CDR3: CASSLAQGAADTQYF. DNA sequence: TGTGCCAGCAGCTTAGCGCAGGGGGCAGCGGATACGCAGTATTTT. The rearranged chain carries TRBV7-9 and TRBJ2-3, with 8 bases matching TRBD1. The CDR3 has 15 amino acids, counting the end cysteine and phenylalanine. Only the CDR3 portion is preserved as DNA: 45 bases, with reading frame beginning at the first base. The CDR1 and CDR2 encoded by the germline V gene (reference sequence) are SEHNR and FQNEAQ. The junction shows trimming of 0 bases on V and 6 bases on J, and the gene matches do not reach 5 bases of it.